Shown below are 24 T cell receptor beta chains from a single sample sequenced in a study of cytomegalovirus exposure and HLA in healthy donors. It was with 60 Vbeta and 13 Jbeta primers that the PCR ran. Using immunoSEQ multiplex PCR, the repertoire was profiled, and TCRdb retains in-frame clones only, with some absent. Of approximately 130,000 clones in the sample, approximately 72% were seen once. Sequencing used PBMCs. The receptors derive from a woman aged 50 to 65 in good health and CMV-seropositive.

The sample holds one count of this clone. V usage is TRBV6-1 and J usage is TRBJ2-7; 7 positions match TRBD1. Germline CDR1 is MNHNS and CDR2 is SASEGT. The CDR3 contains 14 residues. V was clipped by 8 bases and J by 0 bases; unmatched bases: 7. The DNA for the CDR3 is TGTGCCAGCTCGGGACAGAGCAGCTCCTACGAGCAGTACTTC. This codes for CASSGQSSSYEQYF.

The chain has TRBV7-8 and TRBJ2-6, with 7 bases fitting TRBD2. Trimming cost V 1 base and J 4 bases; bases outside gene matches: 1. The CDR3 has 15 amino acids. Germline CDR1 SGHVS, CDR2 FQNEAQ. CDR3 loop: CASSLGAGGANVLTF. The CDR3 DNA follows: TGTGCCAGCAGCTTAGGAGCGGGGGGGGCCAACGTCCTGACTTTC.

In its sample, this clone was seen a few times. The rearrangement joins TRBV19 to TRBJ2-1, with 7 nucleotides matching TRBD1. Per the germline V gene, CDR1 is LNHDA and CDR2 is SQIVND (reference sequence). V was clipped by 4 bases and J by 2 bases; unmatched bases: 2. CDR3 length equals 14 residues. The CDR3 loop reads CASSNRGTYNEQFF. Here the CDR3 DNA reads TGTGCCAGTAGTAACAGGGGCACCTACAATGAGCAGTTCTTC.

The chain employs TRBV5-1 and TRBJ2-5, with D perhaps TRBD1 (6 bases). CDR3 length: 13 amino acids. Per the germline V gene, CDR1 is SGHRS and CDR2 is YFSETQ. V was pared by 4 bases and J by 2 bases, with 9 bases between. The CDR3 DNA follows: TGCGCCAGCAGCAGGGGGTTTCAAGAGACCCAGTACTTC. Its translation: CASSRGFQETQYF.

In this sample, this clone turned up a few times. V gene TRBV4-3 combines with J gene TRBJ2-1; 9 bases match TRBD1. CDR1 and CDR2 (germline): LGHNA, YSLEER. This CDR3 spans 14 amino acids. The junction had 5 bases not matched to a gene; V was cut back by 4 bases and J by 7 bases. The DNA of the CDR3 is TGCGCCAGCAGCCGCAGAGGGACAGGGAATGAGCAGTTCTTC. Its protein is CASSRRGTGNEQFF.

This chain joins TRBV9 and TRBJ2-2; no clear D gene. V was clipped by 2 bases and J by 4 bases, with 9 bases between them. CDR1 and CDR2 from the germline V gene are SGDLS and YYNGEE. The CDR3 covers 14 residues. In nucleotides, the CDR3 is TGTGCCAGCAGCGTCGCCGAGAGCACCGGGGAGCTGTTTTTT. Protein: CASSVAESTGELFF.

The CDR3 loop reads CASSPDRAFSNTEAFF. CDR3 sequence (DNA): TGTGCCAGCAGCCCGGACAGGGCATTCTCGAACACTGAAGCTTTCTTT. The chain has TRBV7-3 and TRBJ1-1; TRBD1 agrees at 8 bases. CDR3 length equals 16 residues. The V and J ends lost 5 bases and 1 base, in that order; junction bases with no gene match: 9. The germline V gene has CDR1 SGHTA and CDR2 FQGTGA.

This clone came up a few times. The rearrangement joins TRBV7-2 to TRBJ2-2, with 8 bases lining up with TRBD1. J gave up 7 bases and V 5 bases, and 6 bases lay outside the gene matches. This CDR3 region has 14 residues. Germline CDR1 reads SGHTA; CDR2 reads FQGNSA. CDR3 loop: CASSADRGIGELFF. In DNA, the CDR3 is TGTGCCAGCAGCGCCGACAGGGGAATCGGGGAGCTGTTTTTT. Full variable domain (rest looked up from reference TRBV7-2 and TRBJ2-2): GAGVSQSPSNKVTEKGKDVELRCDPISGHTALYWYRQSLGQGLEFLIYFQGNSAPDKSGLPSDRFSAERTGGSVSTLTIQRTQQEDSAVYLCASSADRGIGELFFGEGSRLTVL.

The rearrangement links TRBV12-5 to TRBJ1-2; 8 positions match TRBD1. V lost 3 bases, J lost 7 bases, and 7 bases stayed unmatched. The CDR3 runs to 14 residues. CDR1 and CDR2 from the germline V gene are LGHNT and FRNRAP. CDR3 nucleotides: TGTGCTAGTGGTTTCCAGGACAGGGAGGGTGGCTACACCTTC. This translates into CASGFQDREGGYTF.

The CDR3 bases are TGTGCCAGCAGCCCGGGACTAGCCATCTCTGGGGCCAACGTCCTGACTTTC. Translation gives CASSPGLAISGANVLTF. This sequence joins TRBV5-4 and TRBJ2-6; 9 bases agree with TRBD2. Germline CDR1 SGHNT, CDR2 YYREEE (reference sequence). CDR3 length: 17 residues. Trimming removed 4 bases from V and 0 bases from J; junction bases left unmatched: 5.

The chain recombines TRBV7-9 with TRBJ1-5, with TRBD1 identical over 7 bases. CDR3 size: 13 residues. Germline V gene data show CDR1 as SEHNR and CDR2 as FQNEAQ (reference sequence). V lost 5 bases, J lost 5 bases, and 3 bases stayed unmatched. The CDR3 bases are TGTGCCAGCAGCGGGACAGCGTATCAGCCCCAGCATTTT. As protein: CASSGTAYQPQHF.

The count of this clone is one. The CDR3 region is CASRRTGSHNEQFF. DNA for the CDR3: TGTGCCAGCAGGAGGACAGGGAGCCACAATGAGCAGTTCTTC. This chain uses TRBV7-9 with TRBJ2-1; 8 bases line up with TRBD1. This CDR3 comprises 14 residues. The V and J ends lost 6 bases and 5 bases, in that order; junction bases with no gene match: 6. Germline V gives CDR1 SEHNR, CDR2 FQNEAQ (reference sequence).

This clone was seen a few times. The rearrangement uses TRBV5-4 and TRBJ1-1, with TRBD1 identical over 8 bases. The J segment lost 7 bases and the V segment lost 3 bases, leaving 5 bases of the junction unmatched. CDR1 SGHNT and CDR2 YYREEE come from the germline V gene (reference sequence). The CDR3 runs to 13 residues. This CDR3 is CASSSHRGSEAFF. CDR3 coding DNA: TGTGCCAGCAGCTCCCACAGGGGGAGTGAAGCTTTCTTT.

This chain joins TRBV6-5 and TRBJ2-2, with TRBD1 as a possible D gene (6 bases). The CDR3 is made up of 13 amino acids. Looked up from germline, CDR1 is MNHEY and CDR2 is SVGAGI. V gave up 0 bases and J gave up 8 bases, with 7 bases separating them. The CDR3 DNA sequence: TGTGCCAGCAGTTACTCGAGGGGGGGGGAGCTGTTTTTT. Translation: CASSYSRGGELFF.

This sequence joins TRBV6-1 and TRBJ2-7; TRBD2 matches 10 bases. This CDR3 contains 16 residues. With V trimmed by 3 bases and J by 2 bases, 7 bases remained unmatched. Germline CDR1 MNHNS, CDR2 SASEGT. This CDR3 reads CASSEALAGVAYEQYF. The DNA of the CDR3 is TGTGCCAGCAGTGAGGCTCTAGCGGGGGTTGCCTACGAGCAGTACTTC.

This clone was observed once. The chain recombines TRBV5-8 with TRBJ2-7; 7 nucleotides line up with TRBD2. The germline gives CDR1 SGHTS, CDR2 YDEGEE. The CDR3 has 14 amino acids. V was pared by 2 bases and J by 6 bases, with 8 bases of the junction left unmatched. CDR3 in DNA: TGTGCCAGCAGCTTCGGGGGGTTAAGGGGCGAGCAGTACTTC. This sequence encodes CASSFGGLRGEQYF.

This chain links TRBV2 with TRBJ1-4; TRBD1 agrees at 11 bases. Germline V gene data show CDR1 as SNHLY and CDR2 as FYNNEI. CDR3 size: 14 residues. V gave up 4 bases and J gave up 7 bases; unmatched junction bases: 2. DNA for the CDR3: TGTGCCAGCAGTGTGGGGACAGGGGGTGAAAAACTGTTTTTT. It yields the protein CASSVGTGGEKLFF.

The V gene is TRBV13, the J gene TRBJ2-1; TRBD1 might be the D (6 bases). This CDR3 region has 14 residues. The V end lost 5 bases, the J end lost 6 bases, and 14 bases lay between the germline ends. Germline loops: CDR1 PRHDT, CDR2 FYEKMQ (reference sequence). As DNA, the CDR3 is TGTGCCAGCAGCCTGGGGGCTAGCACCAATGAGCAGTTCTTC. Protein product: CASSLGASTNEQFF. The variable domain in full, with the rest retrieved from reference TRBV13 and TRBJ2-1, is AAGVIQSPRHLIKEKRETATLKCYPIPRHDTVYWYQQGPGQDPQFLISFYEKMQSDKGSIPDRFSAQQFSDYHSELNMSSLELGDSALYFCASSLGASTNEQFFGPGTRLTVL.

As DNA, the CDR3 is TGTGCCAGTAGTACGACAGTGAACTATGGCTACACCTTC. Translating gives CASSTTVNYGYTF. The chain links TRBV19 to TRBJ1-2; D may be TRBD1 (5 bases). The V end lost 4 bases, the J end lost 2 bases, and 8 bases lay between the germline ends. Germline-derived CDR1 and CDR2 are LNHDA and SQIVND (reference sequence). The CDR3 extends over 13 amino acids. The full variable domain, completed using reference TRBV19 and TRBJ1-2, is DGGITQSPKYLFRKEGQNVTLSCEQNLNHDAMYWYRQDPGQGLRLIYYSQIVNDFQKGDIAEGYSVSREKKESFPLTVTSAQKNPTAFYLCASSTTVNYGYTFGSGTRLTVV.

The chain combines TRBV6-1 with TRBJ2-2, with TRBD2 matching over 13 bases. The CDR3 has 14 residues. V gave up 5 bases and J gave up 6 bases; unmatched junction bases: 0. Per germline, CDR1 MNHNS and CDR2 SASEGT. CDR3 sequence (DNA): TGTGCCAGCAGTACTAGCGGGAGGGCCGGGGAGCTGTTTTTT. Translated, it gives CASSTSGRAGELFF.

This clone was observed a handful of times. The chain has TRBV25-1 and TRBJ2-5; 8 bases agree with TRBD2. Per the germline V gene, CDR1 is MGHDK and CDR2 is SYGVNS. The V segment lost 5 bases and the J segment 5 bases; nucleotides outside the gene matches: 7. The CDR3 has 14 amino acids. DNA of the CDR3: TGTGCCAGCAGTATCAGCGGGAGTGTTGAGACCCAGTACTTC. Residues: CASSISGSVETQYF. Variable domain in full (rest from reference TRBV25-1 and TRBJ2-5): EADIYQTPRYLVIGTGKKITLECSQTMGHDKMYWYQQDPGMELHLIHYSYGVNSTEKGDLSSESTVSRIRTEHFPLTLESARPSHTSQYLCASSISGSVETQYFGPGTRLLVL.

The chain employs TRBV4-3 and TRBJ2-7; D unclear. The germline V and J ends were trimmed by 0 bases and 6 bases, with 12 bases remaining between them. CDR1 and CDR2 (germline): LGHNA, YSLEER. There are 14 residues in the CDR3. The CDR3 DNA reads as TGCGCCAGCAGCCAAGATGCCGAGGCCCTCGAGCAGTACTTC. As protein: CASSQDAEALEQYF.

The chain links TRBV30 to TRBJ1-5; D is unclear. Trimming pared 0 bases from V and 6 bases from J, leaving 9 bases between. Germline loops: CDR1 GTSNPN, CDR2 SVGIG (reference sequence). The CDR3 runs 13 residues. In DNA, the CDR3 is TGTGCCTGGAGTGTAAGTCGGGTTCAGCCCCAGCATTTT. Protein sequence: CAWSVSRVQPQHF.

On this clone itself: Additional DNA sequences in this sample encode the identical CDR3. The J gene is TRBJ1-6, the V gene TRBV30, with 9 bases lining up with TRBD1. CDR1 GTSNPN and CDR2 SVGIG come from the germline V gene (reference sequence). CDR3 length: 14 residues. J gave up 10 bases and V 0 bases, and 4 bases lay outside the gene matches. CDR3 coding DNA: TGTGCCTGGAGTGTTGGACAGGGGACCTCACCCCTCCACTTT. Residues: CAWSVGQGTSPLHF.